The present T cell receptor beta chain was sequenced within a study of graft-versus-host responses after intestinal transplantation. V lost 1 base to trimming and J lost 4 bases; unmatched junction nucleotides: 6. Germline loops: CDR1 LNHNV, CDR2 YYDKDF (reference sequence). The CDR3 sequence is 15 residues long. A remark on this clone: Antigen specificity is unknown.

Profiling relied on immunoSEQ multiplex PCR, and the TCRdb table lists in-frame clones only, not all of them. The top ten clones hold approximately 0.21% of a sample with approximately 49,000 clones, 95% of them seen once. Sequences were derived from unstimulated CD8+ T cells sorted from spleen or lymph node cells, sampled before transplant. The clonotype comes from a human donor who was the organ donor for an intestinal transplant. The V and J genes are TRBV15 and TRBJ1-1; 7 nucleotides line up with TRBD1. The CDR3 reads CATSRGLGGGTEAFF. The CDR3 nucleotides are TGTGCCACCAGCAGAGGGCTAGGGGGCGGCACTGAAGCTTTCTTT.